One TCR beta chain is described in this entry. The germline gives CDR1 SGHTA, CDR2 FQGNSA. The CDR3 sequence is 15 residues long. V dropped 5 bases and J dropped 7; count of bases not matched to a gene: 6. Using immunoSEQ multiplex PCR, the repertoire was profiled, and TCRdb retains in-frame clones only, with some absent. Among 25,000 to 35,000 clones, around 90% were seen once, and the ten largest hold approximately 1.2%. This sample is drawn from a study of T cells in narcolepsy. The sample taken for sequencing was CD45RA- memory CD4+ T cells from PBMCs. This TCR derives from a human donor with narcolepsy. This chain uses TRBV7-2 with TRBJ2-2, with TRBD2 identical over 11 bases. The CDR3 sequence is CASSLSGGAGGELFF. Written as DNA, the CDR3 is TGTGCCAGCAGCCTTAGCGGGGGGGCAGGCGGGGAGCTGTTTTTT.